The rows below give T cell receptor beta chains drawn from one sample of a study of cytomegalovirus exposure and HLA in healthy donors. Assay: immunoSEQ multiplex PCR; the TCRdb copy retains only in-frame clones and omits some. Here the sample spans some 200,000 clones, less than 85% being singletons. Sequenced material: PBMCs. These receptors all come from a girl between 5 and 17 years old in good health and CMV-seropositive. Both conserved end residues are part of each CDR3. D genes are given only for firm matches. Clone size is not always given. Where it is, it says once, few, many or a class for expanded clones.

TRBD2 TRBJ2-5 TRBV25-1 - CASSEMAGGTKETQYF TGTGCCAGCAGTGAAATGGCGGGGGGGACGAAAGAGACCCAGTACTTC
TRBD2 TRBJ2-4 TRBV6-1 - CASSESRGENIQYF TGTGCCAGCAGTGAATCTCGGGGGGAAAACATTCAGTACTTC
- TRBJ1-1 TRBV6-5 - CASSYEQGGTEAFF TGTGCCAGCAGTTACGAACAGGGCGGCACTGAAGCTTTCTTT
- TRBJ1-1 TRBV12-5 once CASDATGSTEAFF TGTGCTAGTGACGCTACAGGGAGCACTGAAGCTTTCTTT
TRBD1 TRBJ2-5 TRBV6-6 - CASSDRDRKSEQYF TGTGCCAGCAGTGACAGGGATCGAAAAAGTGAGCAGTACTTC
TRBD1 TRBJ1-2 TRBV5-6 - CASSRQGPWGYTF TGTGCCAGCAGTCGACAGGGACCGTGGGGCTACACCTTC
TRBD2 TRBJ2-7 TRBV2 once CASETSGGVYEQYF TGTGCCAGCGAGACTAGCGGGGGAGTCTACGAGCAGTACTTC
- TRBJ1-4 TRBV6-1 - CASTGVHNEKLFF TGTGCCAGCACGGGGGTCCATAATGAAAAACTGTTTTTT
TRBD1 TRBJ2-1 TRBV30 - CASYRGAEQFF TGTGCCTCCTACAGGGGAGCTGAGCAGTTCTTC
TRBD1 TRBJ2-5 TRBV7-2 - CASRHIQTGLGETQYF TGTGCCAGCAGACATATACAGACAGGGTTGGGGGAGACCCAGTACTTC
TRBD1 TRBJ2-3 TRBV7-9 once CASGTGGSKSDTQYF TGTGCCTCCGGGACAGGGGGTTCTAAATCAGATACGCAGTATTTT
TRBD1 TRBJ1-2 TRBV7-9 - CASSKQGAGYGYTF TGTGCCAGCAGCAAACAGGGGGCGGGCTATGGCTACACCTTC
TRBD1 TRBJ2-1 TRBV18 - CASSPPGQGGGSEQFF TGTGCCAGCTCACCTCCGGGACAGGGGGGAGGCAGTGAGCAGTTCTTC
- TRBJ2-3 TRBV5-5 few CASSLQFTDTQYF TGTGCCAGCAGCTTGCAGTTCACAGATACGCAGTATTTT
- TRBJ2-7 TRBV27 - CASSPRQSTLSYEQYF TGTGCCAGCAGTCCTCGACAGAGTACATTGAGCTACGAGCAGTACTTC
- TRBJ1-6 TRBV19 - CASSIPNTGILHF TGTGCCAGTAGTATACCAAATACCGGGATACTCCACTTT
- TRBJ2-7 TRBV7-2 - CASSLASIYYEQYF TGTGCCAGCAGCTTAGCTTCCATCTACTACGAGCAGTACTTC
- TRBJ2-3 TRBV7-9 - CASSLKAPSTDTQYF TGTGCCAGCAGCTTAAAAGCGCCCAGCACAGATACGCAGTATTTT
TRBD1 TRBJ2-7 TRBV10-3 - CAIRVQGAYEQYF TGTGCCATCAGAGTACAGGGGGCCTACGAGCAGTACTTC
- TRBJ2-3 TRBV7-2 few CASSKRGTSTDTQYF TGTGCCAGCAGCAAAAGGGGGACGTCCACAGATACGCAGTATTTT
- TRBJ1-3 TRBV19 - CAVRSGGAISGNTIYF TGTGCCGTCCGGAGCGGGGGGGCGATCTCTGGAAACACCATATATTTT
TRBD1 TRBJ2-7 TRBV19 - CASRPGQGAYEQYF TGTGCCAGTAGGCCGGGACAGGGGGCCTACGAGCAGTACTTC
- TRBJ2-5 TRBV4-3 - CASSQGGGRETQYF TGCGCCAGCAGCCAGGGAGGCGGGCGGGAGACCCAGTACTTC
TRBD1 TRBJ1-2 TRBV11-2 - CASSSTGVFFGYTF TGTGCCAGCAGCTCCACAGGGGTTTTTTTTGGCTACACCTTC
TRBD1 TRBJ2-3 TRBV10-3 - CAISESKTGGRRDTQYF TGTGCCATCAGTGAGTCGAAGACAGGGGGTAGGAGAGATACGCAGTATTTT
- TRBJ2-3 TRBV11-3 - CASSLGRGGHTDTQYF TGTGCCAGCAGCTTAGGACGTGGGGGCCACACAGATACGCAGTATTTT
TRBD2 TRBJ2-5 TRBV7-2 - CASSLTGLAGGKETQYF TGTGCCAGCAGCTTAACAGGACTAGCGGGGGGGAAAGAGACCCAGTACTTC
TRBD2 TRBJ2-7 TRBV29-1 - CSVPGLRPWEQYF TGCAGCGTGCCGGGACTACGGCCGTGGGAGCAGTACTTC
TRBD2 TRBJ2-3 TRBV4-3 - CASSLGGLAGGTDTQYF TGCGCCAGCAGCCTGGGGGGTTTGGCGGGGGGCACAGATACGCAGTATTTT
TRBD2 TRBJ2-3 TRBV27 - CASRLLAGGPGTQYF TGTGCCAGCAGATTACTAGCGGGGGGGCCCGGTACGCAGTATTTT
TRBD1 TRBJ1-5 TRBV5-3 - CARKGQGCSQPQHF TGTGCCAGAAAGGGACAGGGGTGTTCTCAGCCCCAGCATTTT
- TRBJ2-5 TRBV30 - CAWSVGAGPQETQYF TGTGCCTGGAGTGTGGGCGCAGGCCCTCAAGAGACCCAGTACTTC
TRBD2 TRBJ2-1 TRBV2 - CAHRGSGDGSSYNEQFF TGTGCCCACCGGGGTAGCGGGGATGGGAGCTCCTACAATGAGCAGTTCTTC
- TRBJ1-5 TRBV19 few CASSTPGPQHF TGTGCCAGTAGTACCCCAGGGCCCCAGCATTTT
TRBD2 TRBJ2-3 TRBV25-1 - CASRTPARGGHIDTQYF TGTGCCAGCAGGACCCCTGCGCGGGGGGGCCATATAGATACGCAGTATTTT
- TRBJ2-3 TRBV5-1 - CASSRTSTDTQYF TGCGCCAGCAGTAGAACGAGCACAGATACGCAGTATTTT
TRBD1 TRBJ2-7 TRBV6-5 - CASSGQGKNYEQYF TGTGCCAGCAGCGGACAGGGAAAAAACTACGAGCAGTACTTC
TRBD2 TRBJ2-5 TRBV6-6 - CASSYLAGGEETQYF TGTGCCAGCAGTTACTTAGCGGGGGGGGAGGAGACCCAGTACTTC
- TRBJ1-2 TRBV7-2 - CASSPVAGGYTF TGTGCCAGCAGCCCTGTGGCCGGGGGCTACACCTTC
- TRBJ2-6 TRBV9 - CASSPRTASSGANVLTF TGTGCCAGCAGCCCTCGGACAGCCAGCTCTGGGGCCAACGTCCTGACTTTC
- TRBJ1-3 TRBV5-1 - CASSSQPGSGNTIYF TGCGCCAGCAGCTCTCAACCGGGATCTGGAAACACCATATATTTT
TRBD2 TRBJ2-7 TRBV7-2 - CASSAPLAGAIYEQYF TGTGCCAGCAGCGCTCCCCTAGCGGGGGCCATCTACGAGCAGTACTTC
- TRBJ2-3 TRBV30 - CAWSVGDTQYF TGTGCCTGGAGTGTCGGGGATACGCAGTATTTT
- TRBJ2-3 TRBV6-1 - CASIVSGHTDTQYF TGTGCCAGCATAGTGTCAGGGCACACAGATACGCAGTATTTT
- TRBJ2-4 TRBV12-2 - CASRPGTGKRGAKNIQYF TGTGCAAGTCGCCCCGGGACAGGTAAACGAGGAGCCAAAAACATTCAGTACTTC
TRBD2 TRBJ2-3 TRBV10-1 once CASSEGGTSLDTQYF TGCGCCAGCAGTGAAGGGGGGACTAGCTTAGATACGCAGTATTTT
TRBD2 TRBJ2-1 TRBV18 once CASSPPLVAGGPHEQFF TGTGCCAGCTCACCACCGTTGGTAGCGGGGGGGCCCCATGAGCAGTTCTTC